This TCR beta chain is drawn from a study of control samples from healthy donors and cancer patients. This CDR3 contains 14 residues. Germline V lookup: CDR1 SNHLY, CDR2 FYNNEI. V shed 2 bases and J shed 4 bases, with 11 bases lying between them. This table comes from immunoSEQ multiplex PCR, and its TCRdb copy is limited to in-frame clones, with some not included. The sample records 100,000 to 150,000 clones, around 92% being singletons. The gene calls are TRBV2 and TRBJ1-1; possible D gene TRBD1, 6 bases. The TCR originated in a woman in her 50s in good health. Sequenced sample: blood. CDR3 amino acids: CASSEIRGGTEAFF. CDR3 DNA: TGTGCCAGCAGTGAAATCCGAGGGGGCACTGAAGCTTTCTTT.